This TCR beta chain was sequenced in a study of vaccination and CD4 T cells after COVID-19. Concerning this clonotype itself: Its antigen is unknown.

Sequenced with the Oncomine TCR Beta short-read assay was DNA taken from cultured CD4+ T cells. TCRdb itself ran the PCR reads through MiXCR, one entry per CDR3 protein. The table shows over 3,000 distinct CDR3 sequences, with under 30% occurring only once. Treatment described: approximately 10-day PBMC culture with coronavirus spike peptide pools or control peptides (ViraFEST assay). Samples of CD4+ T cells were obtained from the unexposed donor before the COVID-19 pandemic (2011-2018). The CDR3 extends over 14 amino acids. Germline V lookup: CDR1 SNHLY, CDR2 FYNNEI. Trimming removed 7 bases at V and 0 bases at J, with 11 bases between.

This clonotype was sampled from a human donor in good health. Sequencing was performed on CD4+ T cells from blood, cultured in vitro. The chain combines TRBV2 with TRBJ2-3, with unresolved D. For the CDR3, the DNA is TGTGCCAGCATCCTGACTCCTAGCACAGATACGCAGTATTTT. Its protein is CASILTPSTDTQYF.